This T cell receptor beta chain was obtained from a study of blood T cell repertoires in COVID-19. CDR1 LNHDA and CDR2 SQIVND come from the germline V gene (reference sequence). V was clipped by 2 bases and J by 5 bases; unmatched bases: 6. CDR3 length: 15 residues. Only in-frame clones appear in the TCRdb table, and some are missing; sequencing was by immunoSEQ multiplex PCR. The table has 100,000 to 150,000 clones, 70% to 85% seen once; the top ten hold 12%. The source material was peripheral blood. The rearrangement links TRBV19 to TRBJ1-5; 7 nucleotides align to TRBD1. The source is a woman aged 55-70 years with acute or convalescent COVID-19. The CDR3 sequence: CASSIRTGPYQPQHF. Here the CDR3 DNA reads TGTGCCAGTAGTATACGGACAGGACCTTATCAGCCCCAGCATTTT.